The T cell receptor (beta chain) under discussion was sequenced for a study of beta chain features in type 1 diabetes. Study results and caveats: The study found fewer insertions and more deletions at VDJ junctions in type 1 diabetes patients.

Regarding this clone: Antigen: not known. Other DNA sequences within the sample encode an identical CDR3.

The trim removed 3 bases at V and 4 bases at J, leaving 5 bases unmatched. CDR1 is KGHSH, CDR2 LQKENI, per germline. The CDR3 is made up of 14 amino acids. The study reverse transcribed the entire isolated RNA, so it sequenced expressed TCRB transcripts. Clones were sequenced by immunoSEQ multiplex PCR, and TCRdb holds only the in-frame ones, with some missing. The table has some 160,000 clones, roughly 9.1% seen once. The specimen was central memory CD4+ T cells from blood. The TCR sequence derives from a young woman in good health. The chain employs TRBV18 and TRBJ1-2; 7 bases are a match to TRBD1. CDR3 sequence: CASSPGQDFYGYTF. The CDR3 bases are TGTGCCAGCTCACCTGGACAGGATTTCTATGGCTACACCTTC.